This T cell receptor beta chain was obtained from a study of Ad26.COV2.S vaccination and SARS-CoV-2 variants. Turning to the study itself: Donor joined the COV1001 Ad26.COV2.S trial arm. Study-level results: Placebo recipients had lower spike-specific TCR breadth than vaccine recipients.

TCRdb's table, derived via immunoSEQ multiplex PCR, lists solely in-frame clones and lacks some. Here the sample spans 500,000 or so clones, 87% being singletons. Treatment reported: some 20 received Ad26.COV2.S at low or high dose, single or two shots; about five received placebo; per-sample allocation not given. Samples analyzed were those drawn on day 63 after the first vaccine or placebo injection. Donor was an adult aged 18-55 years in Boston. Points on this clone: Its antigen is unidentified.

V was pared by 4 bases and J by 1 base, with 5 bases between. Germline V CDR1 and CDR2: SGDLS, YYNGEE. The CDR3 sequence is 13 residues long. The chain is built from TRBV9 and TRBJ2-2; no clear D. The sequence came from a person between 18 and 59 years old who received the Ad26.COV2.S COVID-19 vaccine or a placebo. This sample comprised peripheral blood, obtained in a trial of Ad26.COV2.S vaccine versus placebo. CDR3 sequence: CASSLLNTGELFF. CDR3 DNA sequence: TGTGCCAGCAGCCTACTGAACACCGGGGAGCTGTTTTTT.